One sample yielded the 11 T cell receptor beta chains listed below, sequenced in a study of post-analysis software for immune sequencing data (dated by TCRdb to 2014 to 2015). What the work shows at the level of the full study, not this receptor alone: Patients showed significantly higher frequencies than controls for several TRBV segments, among them TRBV5-6, TRBV5-1 and TRBV20-1.

To prepare the library, PCR was applied. Sequencing was performed on an Illumina HiSeq 2500. To reduce PCR and sequencing biases, unique molecular identifiers were built into the TCR beta cDNA libraries. TCRdb passed the public sequencing reads through fastp at Q25 and MiXCR, retaining productive beta sequences. Rows with one shared CDR3 protein collapse into an entry with the most common genes and DNA. This sample comprises roughly 800,000 distinct CDR3 sequences, just under 30% of them detected only once. Of the sample, roughly 0.53% is held by the ten largest clones. These receptors lack a known antigen. Material: blood. Receptors were obtained from a girl under 18 with multiple sclerosis.

Many counts were recorded for this clonotype. V usage is TRBV20-1 and J usage is TRBJ2-7, with 9 nucleotides matching TRBD2. The CDR3 is 14 amino acids. Germline V lookup: CDR1 DFQATT, CDR2 SNEGSKA (reference sequence). V shed 1 base and J 2 bases; nucleotides not matched to a gene: 3. DNA for the CDR3: TGCAGTGCTAGAGCGACTAGCGGAACCTACGAGCAGTACTTC. Translation gives CSARATSGTYEQYF.

The rearrangement links TRBV6-1 to TRBJ1-2; D unresolved. CDR3 length equals 13 residues. CDR1 and CDR2 from the germline V gene are MNHNS and SASEGT. V dropped 2 bases and J dropped 10 bases, with 14 bases sitting between them. The CDR3 bases are TGTGCCAGCAGTGAATCCCACAGCTCAGTCTACACCTTC. Translation gives CASSESHSSVYTF.

This clonotype appeared a few times. V and J are TRBV28 and TRBJ2-5, with D hard to call. The CDR3 spans 15 residues. Germline loops: CDR1 MDHEN, CDR2 SYDVKM. V gave up 6 bases and J gave up 0 bases, with 14 bases separating them. The CDR3: CASSPSEVYQETQYF. CDR3 nucleotide sequence: TGTGCCAGCAGCCCCTCCGAGGTCTACCAAGAGACCCAGTACTTC.

In this sample, this clonotype turned up a few times. The CDR3 protein is CASSLDGDPSTDTQYF. The CDR3 nucleotides are TGCGCCAGCAGCTTGGACGGTGACCCATCCACAGATACGCAGTATTTT. The rearrangement links TRBV5-1 to TRBJ2-3; D is unresolved. This CDR3 region has 16 residues. Germline V lookup: CDR1 SGHRS, CDR2 YFSETQ. V was clipped by 0 bases and J by 2 bases, with 13 bases between them.

This clonotype has only a few counts. This chain joins TRBV25-1 and TRBJ2-1; 9 positions agree with TRBD2. V lost 3 bases, J lost 8 bases, and 8 bases stayed unmatched. Germline CDR1 is MGHDK and CDR2 is SYGVNS. The CDR3 has 15 amino acids. The chain's CDR3 is CASSDYLAGRDEQFF. The CDR3 DNA sequence: TGTGCCAGCAGTGACTACCTAGCGGGGCGGGATGAGCAGTTCTTC.

The V gene is TRBV12-3 or TRBV12-4, the J gene TRBJ1-2; D not resolved. The CDR3 has 16 amino acids. Trimming removed 5 bases at V and 8 bases at J, with 24 bases between. CDR3 nucleotide sequence: TGTGCCAGCAGTCTATCCGGGAACCCGGGAGAAGGAGGCTACACCTTC. Residues: CASSLSGNPGEGGYTF.

This clonotype has more than one count but fewer than ten. The genes are TRBV6-4 and TRBJ2-2; TRBD1 agrees at 7 bases. The V gene's germline CDR1 is MRHNA and CDR2 SNTAGT. The CDR3 covers 16 residues. V shed 4 bases and J 1 base; nucleotides not matched to a gene: 6. The CDR3 bases are TGTGCCAGCAGTGCGGGACAGCCCTTGAACACCGGGGAGCTGTTTTTT. Encoded protein: CASSAGQPLNTGELFF.

This clonotype was seen a handful of times. This rearrangement joins TRBV10-3 to TRBJ2-7; possible D gene TRBD1, 6 bases. The V gene's germline CDR1 is ENHRY and CDR2 SYGVKD. Trimming took off 10 bases at V and 5 bases at J, with 15 bases between the two ends. The CDR3 covers 12 residues. The CDR3 reads CATLGTFNEQYF. The CDR3, as DNA: TGTGCCACCTTAGGGACATTTAACGAGCAGTACTTC.

CDR3 nucleotide sequence: TGCAGTGCTAGAGATCTAGGGGGAGGGCCAGATACGCAGTATTTT. Its protein product is CSARDLGGGPDTQYF. The chain employs TRBV20-1 and TRBJ2-3, with D maybe TRBD2 (7 bases). Germline V lookup: CDR1 DFQATT, CDR2 SNEGSKA (reference sequence). This CDR3 has 15 residues. With 0 bases removed from V and 4 bases from J, the gap between germline ends came to 14 bases.

V usage is TRBV6-5 and J usage is TRBJ1-1; the D is unclear. V was trimmed by 2 bases and J by 7 bases, leaving 14 bases between them. The length of the CDR3 is 14 residues. Germline-derived CDR1 and CDR2 are MNHEY and SVGAGI. The CDR3 coding sequence is TGTGCCAGCAGTTACCTCTCCCCAGGAGGTGAAGCTTTCTTT. It specifies CASSYLSPGGEAFF.

The gene calls are TRBV5-1 and TRBJ2-1; D possibly corresponds to TRBD2 (5 bases). The CDR3 is 14 amino acids. CDR1 SGHRS and CDR2 YFSETQ come from the germline V gene. The ends were cut back, 3 bases at V and 10 bases at J, with 17 bases in the middle. CDR3 loop: CASSSTLLAEEQFF. As DNA, the CDR3 is TGCGCCAGCAGCTCCACCCTCCTAGCAGAGGAGCAGTTCTTC.